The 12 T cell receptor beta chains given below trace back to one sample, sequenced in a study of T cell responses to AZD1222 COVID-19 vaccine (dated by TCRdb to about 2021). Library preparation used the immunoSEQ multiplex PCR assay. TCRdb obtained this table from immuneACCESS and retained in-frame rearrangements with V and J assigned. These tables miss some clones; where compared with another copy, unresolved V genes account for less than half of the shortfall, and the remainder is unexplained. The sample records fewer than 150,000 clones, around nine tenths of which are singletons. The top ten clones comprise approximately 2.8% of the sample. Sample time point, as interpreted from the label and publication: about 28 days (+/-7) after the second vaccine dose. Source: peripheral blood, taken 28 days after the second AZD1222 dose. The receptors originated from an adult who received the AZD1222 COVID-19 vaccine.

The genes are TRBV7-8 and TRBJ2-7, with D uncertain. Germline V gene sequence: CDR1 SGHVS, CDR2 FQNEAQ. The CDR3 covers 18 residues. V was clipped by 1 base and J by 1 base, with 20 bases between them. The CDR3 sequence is CASSLGIGLGRYSYEQYF. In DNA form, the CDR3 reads TGTGCCAGCAGCTTAGGAATAGGTCTTGGGCGCTATTCCTACGAGCAGTACTTC.

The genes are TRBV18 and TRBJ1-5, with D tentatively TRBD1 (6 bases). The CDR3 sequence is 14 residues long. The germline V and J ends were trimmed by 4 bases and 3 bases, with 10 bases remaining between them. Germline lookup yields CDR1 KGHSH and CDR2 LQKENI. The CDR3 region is CASSLYRDNQPQHF. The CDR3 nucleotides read TGTGCCAGCTCACTATACAGGGACAATCAGCCCCAGCATTTT.

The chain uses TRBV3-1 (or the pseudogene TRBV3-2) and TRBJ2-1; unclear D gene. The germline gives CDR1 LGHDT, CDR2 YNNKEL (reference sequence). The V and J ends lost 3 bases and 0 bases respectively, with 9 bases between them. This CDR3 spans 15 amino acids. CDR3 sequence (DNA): TGTGCCAGCAGCCATTCCGGAAGCTCCTACAATGAGCAGTTCTTC. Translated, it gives CASSHSGSSYNEQFF.

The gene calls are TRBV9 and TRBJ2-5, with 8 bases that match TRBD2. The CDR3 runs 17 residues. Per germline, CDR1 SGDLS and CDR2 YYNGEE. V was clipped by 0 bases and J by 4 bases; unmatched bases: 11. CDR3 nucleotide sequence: TGTGCCAGCAGCGTAGGCTGGGACGGGGGGGCTGGAGAGACCCAGTACTTC. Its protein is CASSVGWDGGAGETQYF.

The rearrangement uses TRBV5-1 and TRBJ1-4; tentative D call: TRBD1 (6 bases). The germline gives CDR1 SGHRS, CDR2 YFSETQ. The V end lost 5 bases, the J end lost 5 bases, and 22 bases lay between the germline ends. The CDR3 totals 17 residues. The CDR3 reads CASSPDVTQGQNEKLFF. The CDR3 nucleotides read TGCGCCAGCAGTCCCGACGTAACACAGGGCCAGAATGAAAAACTGTTTTTT. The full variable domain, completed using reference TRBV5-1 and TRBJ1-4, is KAGVTQTPRYLIKTRGQQVTLSCSPISGHRSVSWYQQTPGQGLQFLFEYFSETQRNKGNFPGRFSGRQFSNSRSEMNVSTLELGDSALYLCASSPDVTQGQNEKLFFGSGTQLSVL.

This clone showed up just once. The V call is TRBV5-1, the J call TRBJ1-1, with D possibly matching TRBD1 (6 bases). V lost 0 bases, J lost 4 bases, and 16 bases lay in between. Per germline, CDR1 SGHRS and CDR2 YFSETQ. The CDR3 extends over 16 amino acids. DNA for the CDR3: TGCGCCAGCAGCTTGGTAGGGGGGAGTATCCCCACTGAAGCTTTCTTT. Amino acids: CASSLVGGSIPTEAFF.

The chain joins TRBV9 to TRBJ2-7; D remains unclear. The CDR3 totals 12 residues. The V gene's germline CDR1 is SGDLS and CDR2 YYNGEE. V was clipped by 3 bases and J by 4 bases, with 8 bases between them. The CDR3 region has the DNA TGTGCCAGCAGCGGTAGACTTTACGAGCAGTACTTC. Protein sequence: CASSGRLYEQYF. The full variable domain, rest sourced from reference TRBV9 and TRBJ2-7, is DSGVTQTPKHLITATGQRVTLRCSPRSGDLSVYWYQQSLDQGLQFLIQYYNGEERAKGNILERFSAQQFPDLHSELNLSSLELGDSALYFCASSGRLYEQYFGPGTRLTVT.

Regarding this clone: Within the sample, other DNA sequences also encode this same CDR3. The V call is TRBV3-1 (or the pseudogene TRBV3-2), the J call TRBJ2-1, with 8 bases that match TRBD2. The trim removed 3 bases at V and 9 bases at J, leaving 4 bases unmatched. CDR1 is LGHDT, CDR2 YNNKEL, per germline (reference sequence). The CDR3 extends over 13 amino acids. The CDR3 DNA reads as TGTGCCAGCAGCCACCGGGGGGGCGGTGAGCAGTTCTTC. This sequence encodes CASSHRGGGEQFF.

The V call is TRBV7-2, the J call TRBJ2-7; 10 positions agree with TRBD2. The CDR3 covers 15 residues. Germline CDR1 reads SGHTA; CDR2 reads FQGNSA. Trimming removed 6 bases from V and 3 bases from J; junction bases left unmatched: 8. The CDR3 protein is CASRDLAGANYEQYF. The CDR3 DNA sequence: TGTGCCAGCAGGGATCTAGCGGGGGCCAACTACGAGCAGTACTTC. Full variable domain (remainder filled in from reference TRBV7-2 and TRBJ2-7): GAGVSQSPSNKVTEKGKDVELRCDPISGHTALYWYRQSLGQGLEFLIYFQGNSAPDKSGLPSDRFSAERTGGSVSTLTIQRTQQEDSAVYLCASRDLAGANYEQYFGPGTRLTVT.

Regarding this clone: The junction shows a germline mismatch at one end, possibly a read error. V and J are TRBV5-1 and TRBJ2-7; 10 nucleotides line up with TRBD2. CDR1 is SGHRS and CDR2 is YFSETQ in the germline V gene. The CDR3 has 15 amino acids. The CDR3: CASSNPSGSSHEQYF. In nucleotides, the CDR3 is TGCGCCAGCAGCAATCCTAGCGGGAGCTCCCACGAGCAGTACTTC.

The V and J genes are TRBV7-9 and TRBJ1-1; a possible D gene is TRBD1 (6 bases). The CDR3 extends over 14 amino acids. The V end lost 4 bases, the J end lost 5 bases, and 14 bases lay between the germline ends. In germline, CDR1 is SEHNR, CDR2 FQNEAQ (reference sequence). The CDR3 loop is CASSWGRGTTEAFF. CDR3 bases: TGTGCCAGCAGCTGGGGCAGGGGTACTACTGAAGCTTTCTTT.

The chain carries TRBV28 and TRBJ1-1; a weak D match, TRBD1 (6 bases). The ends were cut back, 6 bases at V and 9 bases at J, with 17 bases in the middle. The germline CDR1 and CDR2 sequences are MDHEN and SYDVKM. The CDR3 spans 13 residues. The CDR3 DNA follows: TGTGCCAGCAGACTTTCAGGGGCAAGAAAAGCTTTCTTT. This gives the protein CASRLSGARKAFF.